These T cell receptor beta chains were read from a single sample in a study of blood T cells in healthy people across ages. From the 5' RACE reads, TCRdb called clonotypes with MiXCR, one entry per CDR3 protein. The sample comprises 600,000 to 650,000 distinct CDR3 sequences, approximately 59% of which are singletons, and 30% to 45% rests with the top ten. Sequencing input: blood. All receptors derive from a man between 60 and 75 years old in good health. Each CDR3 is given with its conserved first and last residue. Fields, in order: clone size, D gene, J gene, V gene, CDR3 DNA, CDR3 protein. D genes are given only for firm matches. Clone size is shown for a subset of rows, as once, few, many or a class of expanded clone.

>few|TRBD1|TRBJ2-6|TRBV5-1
TGCGCCACCGGCACAGGGGCCGGGGCCAACGTCCTGACTTTC
CATGTGAGANVLTF
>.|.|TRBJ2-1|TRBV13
TGTGCCAGCACCCAATGGGGCCCTCAATACAATGAGCGGTTCTTC
CASTQWGPQYNERFF
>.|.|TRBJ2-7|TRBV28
TGTGCCAGCACTAGGGTCTACGAGCAGTACTTC
CASTRVYEQYF
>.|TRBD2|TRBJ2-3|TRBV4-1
TGCGCCAGCAGCCAGGGGACTACTTCGGCCCCAGATACGCAGTATTTT
CASSQGTTSAPDTQYF
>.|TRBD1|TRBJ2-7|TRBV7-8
TGTGCCAGCAGCTTAGAGGGACAGTCATTCTACGAGCAGTACTTC
CASSLEGQSFYEQYF
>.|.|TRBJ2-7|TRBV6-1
TGTGCCAGCGGCAGGGTCTCCTACGAGCAGTACTTC
CASGRVSYEQYF
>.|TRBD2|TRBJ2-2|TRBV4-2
TGTGCCAGCAGCCACCCAGCGGGGGGTCTCGACACCGGGGAGCTGTTTTTT
CASSHPAGGLDTGELFF
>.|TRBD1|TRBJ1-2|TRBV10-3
TGTGCCATCACCGACAGGGTGGAGTATGGCTACACCTTC
CAITDRVEYGYTF
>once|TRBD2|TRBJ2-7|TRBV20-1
TGCAGTGCTAGACGTCGACGGGCGGGGGGTGCCGCCTACGAGCAGTACTTC
CSARRRRAGGAAYEQYF
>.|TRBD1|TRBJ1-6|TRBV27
TGTGCCAGCAGTTTCACAGGGGGCGGCTATAATTCACCCCTCCACTTT
CASSFTGGGYNSPLHF
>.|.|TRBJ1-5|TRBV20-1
TGCAGTGCTCCAGAGAATGAGGGGAGGAATCAGCCCCAGCATTTT
CSAPENEGRNQPQHF
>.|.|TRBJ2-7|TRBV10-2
TGCGCCAGTCTACGGGACAATGGGTACGAGCAGTACTTC
CASLRDNGYEQYF
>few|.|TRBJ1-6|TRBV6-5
TGTGCCAGCAGTAGGATGATCTATAATTCACCCCTCCACTTT
CASSRMIYNSPLHF
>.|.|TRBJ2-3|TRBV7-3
TGTGCCAGCAGCTCCGATGGGGTAAACACAGATACGCAGTATTTT
CASSSDGVNTDTQYF
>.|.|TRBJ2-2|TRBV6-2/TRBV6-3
TGTGCCAGCACCAGGCGGGCAGCCATCACCGGGGAGCTGTTTTTT
CASTRRAAITGELFF
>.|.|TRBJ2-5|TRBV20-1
TGCAGTGCCCCAGACCTGGGGCAAGAGACCCAGTACTTC
CSAPDLGQETQYF
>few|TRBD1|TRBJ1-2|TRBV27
TGTGCCAGCAGTCACTGGACAGGGGGATCGGGTGGCTACACCTTC
CASSHWTGGSGGYTF
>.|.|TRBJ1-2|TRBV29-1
TGCGGCGTTGGATATAACTATGGCTACACCTTC
CGVGYNYGYTF
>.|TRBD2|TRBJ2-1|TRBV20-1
TGCAGTGCTATTATCCTAGCGGGGGGCACCTACAATGAGCAGTTCTTC
CSAIILAGGTYNEQFF
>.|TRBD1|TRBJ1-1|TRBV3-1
TGTGCCAGCAGCCGGACAGGGGGCGACACTGAAGCTTTCTTT
CASSRTGGDTEAFF
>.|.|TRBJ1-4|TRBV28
TGTGCCAGCAGTTTAAACCACGCAGGAACTAATGAAAAACTGTTTTTT
CASSLNHAGTNEKLFF
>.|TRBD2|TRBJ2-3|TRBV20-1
TGCAGTGCTAGAGATCGGTTAGCGGGGGGAACAGATACGCAGTATTTT
CSARDRLAGGTDTQYF
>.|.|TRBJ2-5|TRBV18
TGTGCCAGCTCGGATGGGACATTCCAAGAGACCCAGTACTTC
CASSDGTFQETQYF
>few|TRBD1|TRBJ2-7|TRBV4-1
TGCGCCAGCAGCCACCCGGACAGGGGACGCTACGAGCAGTACTTC
CASSHPDRGRYEQYF
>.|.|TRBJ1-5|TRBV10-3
TGTGCCATCAGTCCTAGGGCAGGGGACCAGCCCCAGCATTTT
CAISPRAGDQPQHF
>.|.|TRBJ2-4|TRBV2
TGTGCCAGCAAGGAGCTGAGGGAGCAGTACTTC
CASKELREQYF
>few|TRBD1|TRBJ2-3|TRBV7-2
TGTGCCAGCGGGACAGGCGTTCCGGGCACGCAGTATTTT
CASGTGVPGTQYF
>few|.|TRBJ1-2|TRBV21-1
TGTGCCAGCAGCAAATGGGGGTTTTGGCGAACTAACTATGGCTACACCTTC
CASSKWGFWRTNYGYTF
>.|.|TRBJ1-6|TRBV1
TGCACCAGCAGCCCACTGGACACGAGGGTCGATAATTCACCCCTCCACTTT
CTSSPLDTRVDNSPLHF
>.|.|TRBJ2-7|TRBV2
TGTGCCAGCAGCCGGGGATCGGCCTCCTACGAGCAGTACTTC
CASSRGSASYEQYF
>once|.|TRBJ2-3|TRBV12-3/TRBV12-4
TGTGCCAGCATTTTTAGAGTGACCGGAGATGCGGAGTATTTT
CASIFRVTGDAEYF
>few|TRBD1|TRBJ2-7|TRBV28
TGTGCCAGCAGTACCCCCGACAGGGCCTACGAGCAGTACTTC
CASSTPDRAYEQYF
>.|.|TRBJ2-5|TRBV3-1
TGTGCCAGCAGCCAAAATATGTTAGGCGAGACCCAGTACTTC
CASSQNMLGETQYF
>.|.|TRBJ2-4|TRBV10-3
TGTGCCATCAGTGAGTCGAACAGGGGAGGCAAAAACATTCAGTACTTC
CAISESNRGGKNIQYF
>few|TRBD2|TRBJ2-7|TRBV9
TGTGCCAGCAGCGTAGGGGGAGCGGGGGCCTTCTACGAGCAGTACTTC
CASSVGGAGAFYEQYF
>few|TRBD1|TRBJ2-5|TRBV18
TGTGCCAGCTCAGCGTCGTGGGACAGGGTGGAGACCCAGTACTTC
CASSASWDRVETQYF
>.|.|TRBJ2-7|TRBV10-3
TGTGCCATCAGCGACGGGACAAAAATCTACGAGCAGTACTTC
CAISDGTKIYEQYF
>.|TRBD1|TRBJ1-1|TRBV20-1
TGCAGTGCTAGCCCCCCCGACAGGGGGGCTTTCTTT
CSASPPDRGAFF
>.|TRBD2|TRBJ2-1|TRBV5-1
TGCGCCAGCAGAGGAGCGGGGGTCAATGAGCAGTTCTTC
CASRGAGVNEQFF
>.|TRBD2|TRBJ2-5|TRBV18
TGTGCCAGCTCACCCGACCCGGGGGGTAGGCAGTACTTC
CASSPDPGGRQYF